These T cell receptor beta chains were read from a single sample in a study of neurological immune-mediated disorders. MiXCR, run by TCRdb on the 5' RACE reads, gives a single entry per CDR3 protein. The table shows about 79,000 distinct CDR3 sequences, with about 14% occurring only once. Sequences were obtained from PBMCs. The receptors were sampled from a woman aged 45-65 years in good health. CDR3s include the opening cysteine and the closing phenylalanine or tryptophan. The D gene is left open where the match is weak. Clone size, where shown, is once, few, many, or a class for clones that have expanded.

16	.	TRBJ2-5	TRBD2	TRBV5-1	TGCGCCAGCAGCCCCCGGACTAGCGGGGCCCAAGAGACCCAGTACTTC	CASSPRTSGAQETQYF
14	many	TRBJ2-4	.	TRBV28	TGTGCCAGCAGTTCCCCCGGGCCGAGAAACATTCAGTACTTC	CASSSPGPRNIQYF
13	many	TRBJ2-5	.	TRBV28	TGTGCCAGCAGTTCCCGGGACACAGAGACCCAGTACTTC	CASSSRDTETQYF
14	once	TRBJ1-4	.	TRBV9	TGTGCCAGCAGCGTGCAGGGTGGGGATGAAAAACTGTTTTTT	CASSVQGGDEKLFF
15	many	TRBJ2-3	TRBD1	TRBV11-2	TGTGCCAGCAGCCCCCAGGCAGGGGGCCCAAATACGCAGTATTTT	CASSPQAGGPNTQYF
15	many	TRBJ2-1	.	TRBV5-1	TGCGCCAGCTTCCCCGGCGATCTAGCCTACAATGAGCAGTTCTTC	CASFPGDLAYNEQFF
15	many	TRBJ2-2	.	TRBV28	TGTGCCAGCAGTTTGAAACTACTAAACACCGGGGAGCTGTTTTTT	CASSLKLLNTGELFF
16	many	TRBJ2-5	TRBD1	TRBV7-6	TGTGCCAGCAGCCCCCCCGGGACAGGGGTCCAAGAGACCCAGTACTTC	CASSPPGTGVQETQYF
17	.	TRBJ2-1	.	TRBV7-6	TGTGCCAGCAGCTTAGGTCAATCCGGGGGTGCCTACAATGAGCAGTTCTTC	CASSLGQSGGAYNEQFF
15	many	TRBJ2-1	TRBD2	TRBV5-5	TGTGCCAGCACCCTAGCGGGAGGGTCCTACAATGAGCAGTTCTTC	CASTLAGGSYNEQFF
13	many	TRBJ2-3	.	TRBV3-1	TGTGCCAGCAGCTACACCCACACAGATACGCAGTATTTT	CASSYTHTDTQYF
18	many	TRBJ1-6	TRBD1	TRBV28	TGTGCCAGCAGTTTACCAACAGGGGCCCGCTCCTATAATTCACCCCTCCACTTT	CASSLPTGARSYNSPLHF
15	many	TRBJ2-7	TRBD1	TRBV5-1	TGCGCCAGCAGCCAGGGGGATATAAGCTCCGGCGAGCAGTACTTC	CASSQGDISSGEQYF
15	many	TRBJ2-5	.	TRBV3-1	TGTGCCAGCAGCCAAGAGGGGGGGCCCTGGGAGACCCAGTACTTC	CASSQEGGPWETQYF
16	.	TRBJ2-1	TRBD2	TRBV28	TGTGCCATCACCCCTCTGGCTAGCGGTAGATACAATGAGCAGTTCTTC	CAITPLASGRYNEQFF
12	.	TRBJ2-1	TRBD1	TRBV5-5	TGTGCCAGCAGCTCCGGGACAGGCCTACGACTCTTC	CASSSGTGLRLF
17	many	TRBJ2-3	TRBD2	TRBV5-1	TGCGCCAGCAGCTTGTTGTCTAGCGGGAGTAGTAGCGATACGCAGTATTTT	CASSLLSSGSSSDTQYF
16	many	TRBJ1-2	.	TRBV4-2	TGTGCCAGCAGCCAAGATTTTTCCACGGGATCCTATGGCTACACCTTC	CASSQDFSTGSYGYTF
14	many	TRBJ2-3	.	TRBV7-2	TGTGCCAGCAGCCCCCACAGGGTCACAGATACGCAGTATTTT	CASSPHRVTDTQYF
15	.	TRBJ2-3	TRBD1	TRBV20-1	TGCAGTGCTAGGGAACCAGGGGGCAGCACAGATACGCAGTATTTT	CSAREPGGSTDTQYF
15	many	TRBJ2-3	.	TRBV24-1	TGTGCCACCAGTGATCGGACGGATCGCACAGATACGCAGTATTTT	CATSDRTDRTDTQYF
16	many	TRBJ1-1	TRBD1	TRBV27	TGTGCCAGCAGTTCAGACAACAGGGGGATTTACACTGAAGCTTTCTTT	CASSSDNRGIYTEAFF
14	.	TRBJ2-3	.	TRBV7-9	TGTGCCAGCAGCTTCCTAACAGGGGAGGGCCGTCAATATTTT	CASSFLTGEGRQYF
15	many	TRBJ2-3	TRBD2	TRBV7-3	TGTGCCAGCAGTCAAAACGGACTAGCGGGAGATACGCAGTATTTT	CASSQNGLAGDTQYF
15	many	TRBJ2-7	.	TRBV10-3	TGTGCCATCAGTGAGGAAGGCGGGACTTTCTACGAGCAGTACTTC	CAISEEGGTFYEQYF
17	many	TRBJ2-1	.	TRBV15	TGTGCCACCAGCGCACGGGGGGACAGAGTAGGCTACAATGAGCAGTTCTTC	CATSARGDRVGYNEQFF
15	many	TRBJ2-2	TRBD1	TRBV6-5	TGTGCCAGCAGTTTCCGGGACAGTAACACCGGGGAGCTGTTTTTT	CASSFRDSNTGELFF
17	many	TRBJ2-1	TRBD2	TRBV28	TGTGCCAGCAGTTTGTCCCCTTTCGGGGGGTTTAACAATGAGCAGTTCTTC	CASSLSPFGGFNNEQFF
14	.	TRBJ1-2	.	TRBV5-5	TGTGCCAGCAGCTTATCCCAGACAATCTATGGCTACACCTTC	CASSLSQTIYGYTF
15	many	TRBJ2-7	.	TRBV27	TGTGCCAGCAGTTTATTGGGCGGGAAGACCTACGAGCAGTACTTC	CASSLLGGKTYEQYF
15	many	TRBJ1-1	.	TRBV5-1	TGCGCCAGCAGCCTTTTTGGCGGGAGTCCCACTGAAGCTTTCTTT	CASSLFGGSPTEAFF
12	many	TRBJ2-7	TRBD2	TRBV20-1	TGCAGTGCTAGCCGGACTAGCTACGAGCAGTACTTC	CSASRTSYEQYF
15	many	TRBJ2-3	TRBD2	TRBV2	TGTGCCAGCAGTGAAAAGGGACTAGAGGCAGATACGCAGTATTTT	CASSEKGLEADTQYF
14	.	TRBJ1-1	TRBD1	TRBV10-2	TGCGCCAGCAGTGTGGACAGGGGACGGGATGAAGCTTTCTTT	CASSVDRGRDEAFF
14	many	TRBJ2-5	.	TRBV20-1	TGCAGTGCTAGAGGTAATTCTGGACGGGAGACCCAGTACTTC	CSARGNSGRETQYF
17	many	TRBJ2-1	TRBD2	TRBV9	TGTGCCAGCAGCCAGAGAGTAGCGGGAGGAGTTAACCATGAGCAGTTCTTC	CASSQRVAGGVNHEQFF
14	many	TRBJ2-5	.	TRBV5-1	TGCGCCAGCAGCTTTTCCCAAAGACAAGAGACCCAGTACTTC	CASSFSQRQETQYF
15	many	TRBJ1-4	TRBD1	TRBV5-1	TGCGCCAGCAGCCTGGACGGACAGGTTTTTGAAAAACTGTTTTTT	CASSLDGQVFEKLFF
15	many	TRBJ2-1	TRBD2	TRBV6-5	TGTGCCAGCAGTTTACTAGCGGGAGTACGGAATGAGCAGTTCTTC	CASSLLAGVRNEQFF
15	many	TRBJ2-5	.	TRBV5-5	TGTGCCAGCAGCTCGGCCGGGACGCCGACGGGGACCCAGTACTTC	CASSSAGTPTGTQYF
15	many	TRBJ2-7	TRBD2	TRBV28	TGTGCCAGCAGTACACGACTAGCGGGAGCCTACGAGCAGTACTTC	CASSTRLAGAYEQYF
12	.	TRBJ2-1	.	TRBV20-1	TGCAGTGCTAGACAAGACTTCAATGAGCAGTTCTTC	CSARQDFNEQFF
15	.	TRBJ2-7	.	TRBV11-2	TGTGTCAGCAGCTTAGATAACCGCCAGGGAGGCGAGCAGTACTTC	CVSSLDNRQGGEQYF
16	many	TRBJ2-5	.	TRBV7-2	TGTGCCAGCACCACCTTCGGGACCGTATTCCAAGAGACCCAGTACTTC	CASTTFGTVFQETQYF
17	.	TRBJ2-1	TRBD2	TRBV4-1	TGCGCCAGCAGCCAAGGGGCTAGCGGGGGGGCCTACAATGAGCAGTTCTTC	CASSQGASGGAYNEQFF
17	many	TRBJ2-7	.	TRBV5-6	TGTGCCAGCAGCTCCACGGCCATAGGGTCGCTTGGGGTCGAGCAGTACTTC	CASSSTAIGSLGVEQYF
17	many	TRBJ2-1	TRBD2	TRBV28	TGTGCCAGCAGTGTCCCGAGGGTAGCGGGATTCTACAATGAGCAGTTCTTC	CASSVPRVAGFYNEQFF
14	many	TRBJ1-2	.	TRBV5-5	TGTGCCAGCAGCCCCCAGACACACAACTATGGCTACACCTTC	CASSPQTHNYGYTF